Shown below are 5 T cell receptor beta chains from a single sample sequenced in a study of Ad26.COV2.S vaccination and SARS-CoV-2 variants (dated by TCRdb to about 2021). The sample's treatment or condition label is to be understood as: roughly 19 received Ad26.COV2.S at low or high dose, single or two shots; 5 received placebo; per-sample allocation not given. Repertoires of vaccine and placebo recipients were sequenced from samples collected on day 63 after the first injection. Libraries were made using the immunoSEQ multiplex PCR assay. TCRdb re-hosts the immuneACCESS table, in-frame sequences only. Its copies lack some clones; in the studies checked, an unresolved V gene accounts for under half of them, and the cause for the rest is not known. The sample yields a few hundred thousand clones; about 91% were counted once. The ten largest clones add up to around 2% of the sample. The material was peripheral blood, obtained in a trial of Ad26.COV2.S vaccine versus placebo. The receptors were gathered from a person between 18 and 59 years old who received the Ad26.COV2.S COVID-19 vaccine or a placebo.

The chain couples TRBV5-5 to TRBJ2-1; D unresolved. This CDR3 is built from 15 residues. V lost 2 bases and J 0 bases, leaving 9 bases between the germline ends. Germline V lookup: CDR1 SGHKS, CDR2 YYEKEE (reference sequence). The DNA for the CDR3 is TGTGCCAGCAGCTTATGGTCAGACTCCTACAATGAGCAGTTCTTC. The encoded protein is CASSLWSDSYNEQFF.

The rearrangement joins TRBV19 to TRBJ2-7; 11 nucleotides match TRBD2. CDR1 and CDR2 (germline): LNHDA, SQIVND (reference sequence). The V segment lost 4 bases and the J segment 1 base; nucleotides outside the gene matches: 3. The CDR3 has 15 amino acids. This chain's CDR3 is CASSTLAGGSYEQYF. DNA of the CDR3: TGTGCCAGTAGTACCCTAGCGGGAGGTTCCTACGAGCAGTACTTC.

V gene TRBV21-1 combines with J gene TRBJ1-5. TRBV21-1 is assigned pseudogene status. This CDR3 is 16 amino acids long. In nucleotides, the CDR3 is TGTGCCAGCAGCAAAGGACGGCGATATAGCAATCAGCCCCAGCATTTT. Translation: CASSKGRRYSNQPQHF.

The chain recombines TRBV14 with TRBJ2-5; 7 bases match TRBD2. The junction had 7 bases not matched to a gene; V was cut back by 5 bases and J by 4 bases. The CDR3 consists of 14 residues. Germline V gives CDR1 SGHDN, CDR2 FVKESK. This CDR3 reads CASSASGLLETQYF. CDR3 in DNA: TGTGCCAGCAGCGCTAGCGGTCTATTAGAGACCCAGTACTTC.

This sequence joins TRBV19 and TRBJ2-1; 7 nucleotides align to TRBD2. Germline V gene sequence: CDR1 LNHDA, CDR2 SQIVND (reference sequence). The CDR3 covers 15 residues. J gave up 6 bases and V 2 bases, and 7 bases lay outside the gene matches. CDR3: CASSISGREINEQFF. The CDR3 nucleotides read TGTGCCAGTAGTATATCGGGGCGGGAGATCAATGAGCAGTTCTTC.